Sequencing of this T cell receptor beta chain was carried out in a study of identical twins. The study's findings and limits: Insertion counts were lower in abundant cord blood beta clonotypes, a trend that memory repertoires did not show.

Healthy Caucasian individuals made up all the donors. This clonotype was found a few times. What it binds is unknown. Each CDR3 protein is one row after TCRdb ran MiXCR on the 5' RACE reads. The sample yields about 480,000 distinct CDR3 sequences, 13% to 15% seen once. The sample was also linked to a second study, of yellow fever vaccine responses in identical twins. That paper adds: Twins' vaccine T cell response reportedly gave the appearance of partial convergence and partial personalization.

Sequencing was done on a sample of CD4+ T cells sorted from blood. This clonotype was obtained from a woman under 30 in good health.

CDR3 sequence reads: CSARGGTGITDTQYF. The CDR3 DNA is TGCAGTGCTCGGGGGGGCACGGGGATCACAGATACGCAGTATTTT. This chain connects TRBV20-1 to TRBJ2-3; TRBD2 matches at 8 bases. Trimming removed 5 bases from V and 2 bases from J; junction bases left unmatched: 9. CDR1 and CDR2 (germline): DFQATT, SNEGSKA (reference sequence). This CDR3 is built from 15 residues.